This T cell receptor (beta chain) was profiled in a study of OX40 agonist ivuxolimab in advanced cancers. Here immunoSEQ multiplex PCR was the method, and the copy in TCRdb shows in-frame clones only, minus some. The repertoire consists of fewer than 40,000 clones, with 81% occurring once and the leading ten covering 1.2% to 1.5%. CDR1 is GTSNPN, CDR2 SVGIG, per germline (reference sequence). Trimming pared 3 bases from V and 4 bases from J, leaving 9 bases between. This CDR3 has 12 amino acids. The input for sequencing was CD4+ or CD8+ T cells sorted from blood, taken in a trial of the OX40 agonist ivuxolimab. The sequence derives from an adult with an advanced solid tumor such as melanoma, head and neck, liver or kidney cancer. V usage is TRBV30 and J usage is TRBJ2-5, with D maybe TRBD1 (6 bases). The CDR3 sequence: CAWSLRGETQYF. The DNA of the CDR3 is TGTGCCTGGAGCCTCAGGGGAGAGACCCAGTACTTC.